This T cell receptor (beta chain) is drawn from a study of neurological immune-mediated disorders. Study-level points and caveats: The most TCR clonal expansion was seen in HTLV-1-associated myelopathy, whereas the least was seen in multiple sclerosis, below the level in healthy controls.

V dropped 0 bases and J dropped 3; count of bases not matched to a gene: 12. The CDR3 has 19 residues. The germline gives CDR1 LGHNA, CDR2 YSLEER. Indicated time point: longitudinal time-point 1 (baseline). Sequencing runs each generated in excess of 180 million TCR-beta sequences derived from 15-18 subjects. MiXCR was run by TCRdb on the 5' RACE reads, yielding one entry per CDR3 protein. The sample consists of approximately 46,000 distinct CDR3 sequences, about 9.1% of them appearing once. There are many counts of this clonotype. Its antigen is not identified. The chain couples TRBV4-3 to TRBJ2-3; 10 bases map to TRBD2. This clonotype was obtained from a woman in her thirties or forties in good health. The sequencing sample was made of PBMCs. The CDR3 region has the DNA TGCGCCAGCAGCCAAGAAGAAGCTAGCGGGAGTATTTGGACAGATACGCAGTATTTT. Translated: CASSQEEASGSIWTDTQYF.